One and the same sample provided the 2 T cell receptor beta chains below, sequenced in a study of CD4 T cells in relation to SARS-CoV-2 and coronaviruses. Unexposed donor CD4+ T cells date from about 2011-2018, before the COVID-19 pandemic. After approximately 10 days of culture, CD4+ T cells were isolated. Repertoires were generated with immunoSEQ multiplex PCR, while TCRdb's copy carries only in-frame clones and drops some. This sample has 20,000 to 25,000 clones, with 72% found just once. These receptors are not linked to any known antigen. Sequencing was done on a sample of CD4+ T cells from PBMCs, cultured in vitro. The origin of the receptors is a human donor in good health.

The chain couples TRBV30 to TRBJ2-7, with 9 nucleotides matching TRBD2. Germline V CDR1 and CDR2: GTSNPN, SVGIG (reference sequence). Trimming took 2 bases from V and 12 from J; bases not matched to a gene: 8. The CDR3 contains 12 residues. In DNA, the CDR3 is TGTGCCTGGAGTCCGATAGCGGGAGTTTGGTACTTC. It translates to CAWSPIAGVWYF.

This clone came up a few times. V gene TRBV5-1 combines with J gene TRBJ1-1; no definite D call. The CDR3 spans 14 residues. Germline V CDR1 and CDR2: SGHRS, YFSETQ. V lost 1 base and J 1 base, leaving 8 bases between the germline ends. This CDR3 is CASSLLATNTEAFF. CDR3 DNA sequence: TGCGCCAGCAGCTTGTTGGCAACGAACACTGAAGCTTTCTTT.